Listed here are 9 T cell receptor beta chains from one sample, sequenced in a study of T-cell memory formation after mild COVID-19. TCRdb re-called the 5' RACE reads through MiXCR, storing one row per CDR3 protein. The sample records roughly 240,000 distinct CDR3 sequences, 15% being singletons. Specimen: PBMCs or a T cell subset sorted from them (not recorded which). These receptors originate from an adult woman who had mild COVID-19 (a few samples of this study predate the infection). Cell type and time point are not known.

This clonotype was counted a few times. V is TRBV7-9 and J is TRBJ2-3; TRBD1 matches at 8 bases. Trimming took 5 bases from V and 3 from J; bases not matched to a gene: 4. This CDR3 is built from 14 residues. Per germline, CDR1 SEHNR and CDR2 FQNEAQ (reference sequence). CDR3 in DNA: TGTGCCAGCAGCCTGAGGACAGGGACAGATACGCAGTATTTT. Its translation: CASSLRTGTDTQYF. Filled out from reference TRBV7-9 and TRBJ2-3, the complete variable domain reads DTGVSQNPRHKITKRGQNVTFRCDPISEHNRLYWYRQTLGQGPEFLTYFQNEAQLEKSRLLSDRFSAERPKGSFSTLEIQRTEQGDSAMYLCASSLRTGTDTQYFGPGTRLTVL.

This chain connects TRBV9 to TRBJ2-1, with unresolved D. Trimming pared 0 bases from V and 12 bases from J, leaving 16 bases between. The CDR3 runs to 14 residues. Germline V lookup: CDR1 SGDLS, CDR2 YYNGEE. The CDR3 sequence is CASSVAQTRAWQFF. CDR3 DNA sequence: TGTGCCAGCAGCGTAGCTCAAACCCGGGCTTGGCAGTTCTTC. The whole variable domain, remainder taken from reference TRBV9 and TRBJ2-1, is DSGVTQTPKHLITATGQRVTLRCSPRSGDLSVYWYQQSLDQGLQFLIQYYNGEERAKGNILERFSAQQFPDLHSELNLSSLELGDSALYFCASSVAQTRAWQFFGPGTRLTVL.

The chain has TRBV25-1 and TRBJ1-1, with D perhaps TRBD1 (5 bases). V shed 3 bases and J shed 2 bases, with 13 bases lying between them. Germline V lookup: CDR1 MGHDK, CDR2 SYGVNS. The CDR3 runs to 15 residues. CDR3 amino acids: CASSEPGTRNTEAFF. The CDR3 bases are TGTGCCAGCAGTGAGCCCGGGACCCGCAACACTGAAGCTTTCTTT.

The chain links TRBV25-1 to TRBJ2-7; the match to TRBD1 covers 8 bases. This CDR3 spans 14 amino acids. V gave up 4 bases and J gave up 6 bases; unmatched junction bases: 8. Germline CDR1 is MGHDK and CDR2 is SYGVNS. The CDR3 loop is CASSGQGALGEQYF. The CDR3 DNA follows: TGTGCCAGCAGTGGGCAGGGGGCGCTGGGCGAGCAGTACTTC.

V gene TRBV7-8 combines with J gene TRBJ2-1; weak D call: TRBD1 (6 bases). The CDR3 covers 16 residues. V was pared by 3 bases and J by 0 bases, with 12 bases between. CDR1 and CDR2 from the germline V gene are SGHVS and FQNEAQ. The CDR3 sequence is CASSFPDRSSYNEQFF. CDR3 coding DNA: TGTGCCAGCAGCTTTCCAGACAGGTCCTCCTACAATGAGCAGTTCTTC.

This clonotype occurred many times. The chain carries TRBV7-3 and TRBJ2-3; 8 bases agree with TRBD2. CDR1 is SGHTA, CDR2 FQGTGA, per germline. The CDR3 has 15 residues. After removal of 2 bases from V and 4 bases from J, the junction contained 5 bases not matched to a gene. The CDR3: CASSLDGRAADTQYF. The CDR3 DNA reads as TGTGCCAGCAGCTTAGACGGGAGGGCCGCAGATACGCAGTATTTT. Looking up the rest from reference TRBV7-3 and TRBJ2-3 gives the full variable domain: GAGVSQTPSNKVTEKGKYVELRCDPISGHTALYWYRQSLGQGPEFLIYFQGTGAADDSGLPNDRFFAVRPEGSVSTLKIQRTERGDSAVYLCASSLDGRAADTQYFGPGTRLTVL.

The CDR3 region is CASSSPGGVGTEAFF. The CDR3 DNA reads TGCGCCAGCAGCTCGCCTGGGGGGGTCGGGACTGAAGCTTTCTTT. The V gene is TRBV5-1, the J gene TRBJ1-1; possibly TRBD1 for D (5 bases). Germline-derived CDR1 and CDR2 are SGHRS and YFSETQ. CDR3 size: 15 residues. V lost 3 bases and J 5 bases, leaving 17 bases between the germline ends.

This clonotype showed up just a few times. For the CDR3, the DNA is TGTGCCAGCAGCGCATATCTGGACAGTGGGGACACCATATATTTT. Amino acids: CASSAYLDSGDTIYF. This chain links TRBV7-9 with TRBJ1-3; possibly TRBD1 for D (6 bases). The CDR3 is 15 residues long. Trimming left V 5 bases short and J 8 bases short, with 19 bases between. The germline gives CDR1 SEHNR, CDR2 FQNEAQ (reference sequence).

This clonotype was counted a few times. CDR3 DNA sequence: TGTGCCAGCACCCCTGGGCCAGCTATTAACTATGGCTACACCTTC. Translated, it gives CASTPGPAINYGYTF. The V and J genes are TRBV12-3 or TRBV12-4 and TRBJ1-2; D not certain. V gave up 7 bases and J gave up 1 base, with 16 bases separating them. The CDR3 runs to 15 residues.